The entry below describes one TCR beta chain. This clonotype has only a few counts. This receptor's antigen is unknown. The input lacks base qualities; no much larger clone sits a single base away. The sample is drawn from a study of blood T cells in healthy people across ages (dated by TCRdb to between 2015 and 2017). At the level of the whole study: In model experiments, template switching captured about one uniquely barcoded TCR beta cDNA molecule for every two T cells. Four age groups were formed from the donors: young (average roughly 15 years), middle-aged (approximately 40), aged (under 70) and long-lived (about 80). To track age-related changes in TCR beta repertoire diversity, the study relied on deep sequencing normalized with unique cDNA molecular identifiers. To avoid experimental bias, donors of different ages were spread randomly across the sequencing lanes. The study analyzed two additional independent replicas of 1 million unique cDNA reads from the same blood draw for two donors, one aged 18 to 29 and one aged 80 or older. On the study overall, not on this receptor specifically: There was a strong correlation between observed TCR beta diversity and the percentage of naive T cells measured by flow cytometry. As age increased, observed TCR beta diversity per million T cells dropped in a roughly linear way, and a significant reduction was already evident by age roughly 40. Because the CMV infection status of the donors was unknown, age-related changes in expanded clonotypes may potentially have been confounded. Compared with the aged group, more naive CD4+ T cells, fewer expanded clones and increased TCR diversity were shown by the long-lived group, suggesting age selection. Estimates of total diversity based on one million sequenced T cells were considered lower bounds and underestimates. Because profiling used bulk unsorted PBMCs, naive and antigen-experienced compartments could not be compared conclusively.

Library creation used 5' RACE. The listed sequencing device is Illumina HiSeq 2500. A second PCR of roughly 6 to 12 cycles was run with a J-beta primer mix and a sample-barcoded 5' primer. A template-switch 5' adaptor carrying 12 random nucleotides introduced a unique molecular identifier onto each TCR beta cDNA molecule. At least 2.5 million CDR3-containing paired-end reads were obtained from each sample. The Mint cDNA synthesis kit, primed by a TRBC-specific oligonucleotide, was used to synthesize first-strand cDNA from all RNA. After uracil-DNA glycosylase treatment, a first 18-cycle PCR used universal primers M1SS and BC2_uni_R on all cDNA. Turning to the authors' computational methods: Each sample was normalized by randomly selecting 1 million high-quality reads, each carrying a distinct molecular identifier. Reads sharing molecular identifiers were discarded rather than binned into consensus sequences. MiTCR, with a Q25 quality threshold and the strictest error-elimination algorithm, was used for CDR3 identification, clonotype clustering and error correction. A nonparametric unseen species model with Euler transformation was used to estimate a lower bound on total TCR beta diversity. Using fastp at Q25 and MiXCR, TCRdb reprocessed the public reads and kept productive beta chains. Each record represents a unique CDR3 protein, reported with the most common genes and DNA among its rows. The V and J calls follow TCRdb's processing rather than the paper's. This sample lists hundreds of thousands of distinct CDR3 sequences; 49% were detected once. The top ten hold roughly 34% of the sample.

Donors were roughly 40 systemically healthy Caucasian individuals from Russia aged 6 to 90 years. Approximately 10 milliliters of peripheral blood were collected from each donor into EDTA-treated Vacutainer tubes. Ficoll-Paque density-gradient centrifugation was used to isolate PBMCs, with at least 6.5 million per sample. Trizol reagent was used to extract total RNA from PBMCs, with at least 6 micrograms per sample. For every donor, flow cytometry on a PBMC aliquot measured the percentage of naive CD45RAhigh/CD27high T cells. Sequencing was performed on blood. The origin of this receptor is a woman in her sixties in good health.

This receptor carries the CDR3 CASSYPSGLAGVYEQYF. The bases read TGTGCCAGCAGTTACCCCTCCGGACTAGCGGGAGTCTACGAGCAGTACTTC. Here the chain combines TRBV6-2 or TRBV6-3 and TRBJ2-7, with 13 bases matching TRBD2. V ends up 2 bases short and J 3 bases short, with an unmatched junction base count of 7. Taken from the germline V gene, the CDR1 and CDR2 loops are MNHEY and SVGEGT. The CDR3 spans 17 residues, from the cysteine through the phenylalanine. Just CDR3 DNA is preserved here, 51 bases in frame from base 1.